This T cell receptor (beta chain) emerged from a study of T cells after yellow fever vaccination. Overall study findings and caveats: Most clones from primary vaccination resurfaced after the booster (around 95% CD4, around 90% CD8).

Details on this clonotype: No antigen is known for it.

V lost 7 bases, J lost 3 bases, and 7 bases lay in between. The CDR3 consists of 11 residues. CDR1 and CDR2 (germline): MNHNS, SASEGT. Researchers made TCR cDNA using 5'RACE template switching, and this step added a universal primer site and UMIs. TCRdb re-called the 5' RACE reads with MiXCR, one entry per CDR3 protein. The data show 400,000 to 650,000 distinct CDR3 sequences, around a fifth seen once. The chain employs TRBV6-1 and TRBJ2-7; D gene unclear. The material sequenced was PBMCs, taken 20 to 25 days after the first yellow fever vaccination. The receptor comes from a man between 18 and 29 years old who received the YFV17D yellow fever vaccine. In nucleotides, the CDR3 is TGTGCCAGCAAGGTGAACTACGAGCAGTACGTC. It translates to CASKVNYEQYV.